This T cell receptor beta chain stems from a study of T cells in Graves' hyperthyroidism and ophthalmopathy. This clonotype showed up many times. TCR beta CDR3 region amplification was performed from RNA transcripts. The TCR CDR3 first-round RT-PCR relied on the HTBI primer set. TCRdb recomputed calls from the multiplex PCR reads with MiXCR, one row per CDR3 protein. This sample has 550,000 to 600,000 distinct CDR3 sequences, with 46% found just once. Germline values: CDR1 SGHAT, CDR2 FQNNGV. CDR3 size: 14 residues. The ends were cut back, 0 bases at V and 3 bases at J, with 9 bases in the middle. Source material: peripheral blood or thyroid tissue (not recorded which). This TCR derives from an adult woman with Graves' disease, either hyperthyroidism or ophthalmopathy (not recorded which). The chain joins TRBV11-2 to TRBJ2-7; D not certain. The CDR3 region is CASSLDPAYYEQYF. The CDR3 nucleotides read TGTGCCAGCAGCTTAGATCCAGCATACTACGAGCAGTACTTC.